This passage covers 20 T cell receptor beta chains from one sample sequenced in a study of regulatory T cells in long-lasting Graves disease. Time point in this sample: persistent/refractory GD, antithyroid drugs over 5 years with positive TRAb. Generation of the TCR library employed RNA extracted from PBMCs. Libraries of TCR beta came from iRepertoire HTBI primers plus Arm-PCR of CDR3 regions. TCRdb re-called the multiplex PCR reads through MiXCR, storing one row per CDR3 protein. Here the sample spans almost 350,000 distinct CDR3 sequences, 15% to 20% being singletons. The sample in question was peripheral blood mononuclear cells (PBMCs), obtained when the disease was refractory, from a patient treated with antithyroid drugs. These receptors were taken from a female donor with Graves disease.

The J gene is TRBJ1-5, the V gene TRBV15; the D is unclear. CDR1 and CDR2 from the germline V gene are LNHNV and YYDKDF (reference sequence). This CDR3 is built from 16 residues. Trimming left V 0 bases short and J 4 bases short, with 13 bases between. CDR3 residues: CATSRDGLRANQPQHF. The CDR3 DNA follows: TGTGCCACCAGCAGAGACGGGCTTAGGGCAAATCAGCCCCAGCATTTT.

This clonotype was counted only a few times. The V gene is TRBV7-3, the J gene TRBJ1-5; D is uncertain. V gave up 5 bases and J gave up 0 bases, with 17 bases separating them. The length of the CDR3 is 17 residues. CDR1 and CDR2 from the germline V gene are SGHTA and FQGTGA. CDR3: CASSPQVEEASNQPQHF. CDR3 sequence (DNA): TGTGCCAGCAGCCCCCAGGTCGAGGAAGCTAGCAATCAGCCCCAGCATTTT.

This clonotype has more than one count but fewer than ten. The DNA for the CDR3 is TGTGCCAGCAGCCTCAGGGGGCCCTACTATGGCTACACCTTC. Its protein is CASSLRGPYYGYTF. This chain joins TRBV27 and TRBJ1-2; 8 bases are a match to TRBD1. The ends lost 6 bases at V and 3 bases at J; junction bases unmatched: 6. Looked up from germline, CDR1 is MNHEY and CDR2 is SMNVEV (reference sequence). This CDR3 is 14 amino acids long.

V usage is TRBV19 and J usage is TRBJ2-1; the match to TRBD2 covers 9 bases. Germline V gives CDR1 LNHDA, CDR2 SQIVND (reference sequence). This CDR3 region has 14 residues. V shed 8 bases and J 7 bases; nucleotides not matched to a gene: 9. CDR3 nucleotides: TGTGCCAGTTCCGTTAGCGGGAGTCGGAATGAGCAGTTCTTC. Protein: CASSVSGSRNEQFF.

This clonotype has a single count. This may come from a read error, since a much larger clone is one base off. CDR3 loop: CAISESVGTSYAGELFF. CDR3 nucleotides: TGTGCCATCAGTGAGTCGGTCGGGACTAGCTACGCCGGGGAGCTGTTTTTT. The rearrangement joins TRBV10-3 to TRBJ2-2, with 9 positions matching TRBD2. The CDR3 is made up of 17 amino acids. Germline lookup yields CDR1 ENHRY and CDR2 SYGVKD. V dropped 0 bases and J dropped 6; count of bases not matched to a gene: 8.

The chain joins TRBV6-2 or TRBV6-3 to TRBJ1-5; weak D call: TRBD1 (6 bases). This CDR3 is 14 amino acids long. V gave up 5 bases and J gave up 5 bases, with 13 bases separating them. The germline V gene encodes CDR1 MNHEY and CDR2 SVGEGT. The chain's CDR3 is CASSGDRSYQPQHF. CDR3 sequence (DNA): TGTGCCAGCAGTGGAGACAGGTCTTATCAGCCCCAGCATTTT.

At least ten counts were recorded for this clonotype. V usage is TRBV6-5 and J usage is TRBJ1-2; D remains ambiguous. CDR3 length equals 14 residues. CDR1 and CDR2 (germline): MNHEY, SVGAGI. V lost 2 bases, J lost 2 bases, and 9 bases lay in between. The DNA for the CDR3 is TGTGCCAGCAGTTACAAACTTCTGAACTATGGCTACACCTTC. It yields the protein CASSYKLLNYGYTF.

On this clonotype itself: Because the CDR3 is missing its conserved closing phenylalanine or tryptophan, this is likely a read error. This chain joins TRBV5-8 and TRBJ1-1, with 10 bases aligning to TRBD1. This CDR3 has 19 amino acids. V shed 2 bases, J shed 1 base, and the junction held 14 bases outside the gene matches. The germline V gene has CDR1 SGHTS and CDR2 YDEGEE. The CDR3 spells CASSLAVWDRGPPNTEAFS. CDR3 DNA sequence: TGTGCCAGCAGCTTAGCGGTCTGGGACAGGGGACCGCCGAACACTGAAGCTTTCTCT.

The chain joins TRBV6-5 to TRBJ2-2, with a tentative D call TRBD1 (5 bases). The CDR3 extends over 14 amino acids. In germline, CDR1 is MNHEY, CDR2 SVGAGI. V lost 0 bases and J lost 6, with 8 bases in between. CDR3 DNA: TGTGCCAGCAGTTACTCTAGGGGATCCGGGGAGCTGTTTTTT. Amino acid sequence: CASSYSRGSGELFF.

The sample holds many counts of this clonotype. This chain uses TRBV28 with TRBJ1-1; 10 bases align to TRBD1. CDR3 length equals 15 residues. V dropped 8 bases and J dropped 1; count of bases not matched to a gene: 7. Germline CDR1 is MDHEN and CDR2 is SYDVKM. CDR3 residues: CASLTGGARNTEAFF. In nucleotides, the CDR3 is TGTGCCAGCCTGACAGGGGGCGCGAGGAACACTGAAGCTTTCTTT. Based on the CDR3 plus reference TRBV28 and TRBJ1-1, the full variable domain is DVKVTQSSRYLVKRTGEKVFLECVQDMDHENMFWYRQDPGLGLRLIYFSYDVKMKEKGDIPEGYSVSREKKERFSLILESASTNQTSMYLCASLTGGARNTEAFFGQGTRLTVV.

This clonotype was seen only a few times. The rearrangement links TRBV29-1 to TRBJ2-7, with D possibly being TRBD2 (6 bases). The CDR3 runs to 14 residues. Germline loops: CDR1 SQVTM, CDR2 ANQGSEA. V was shortened by 2 bases and J by 0 bases, with 11 bases between the two germline ends. CDR3: CSVEMREDSYEQYF. Here the CDR3 DNA reads TGCAGCGTTGAAATGAGGGAGGACTCCTACGAGCAGTACTTC.

The J gene is TRBJ2-4, the V gene TRBV18, with D maybe TRBD1 (5 bases). The ends were cut back, 3 bases at V and 0 bases at J, with 9 bases in the middle. The CDR3 is made up of 15 amino acids. The germline CDR1 and CDR2 sequences are KGHSH and LQKENI. The CDR3 DNA follows: TGTGCCAGCTCACCCGACAGTCTAGCCAAAAACATTCAGTACTTC. The encoded protein is CASSPDSLAKNIQYF.

This clonotype was recorded a few times. The chain links TRBV7-3 to TRBJ1-6, with D possibly TRBD1 on 6 matching bases. Per germline, CDR1 SGHTA and CDR2 FQGTGA. This CDR3 spans 16 amino acids. V lost 2 bases to trimming and J lost 10 bases, with 18 bases between them. The chain's CDR3 is CASSLGGAGMDSPLHF. Written as DNA, the CDR3 is TGTGCCAGCAGCTTAGGGGGGGCAGGGATGGACTCACCCCTCCACTTT.

This chain uses TRBV29-1 with TRBJ2-3; D not resolved. Germline lookup yields CDR1 SQVTM and CDR2 ANQGSEA. The CDR3 consists of 15 residues. The V and J ends lost 4 bases and 1 base respectively, with 15 bases between them. CDR3 protein: CSVVFDGWGTDTQYF. Here the CDR3 DNA reads TGCAGCGTTGTTTTCGACGGATGGGGCACAGATACGCAGTATTTT.

J is TRBJ2-5 and V is TRBV13, with D possibly called TRBD1 or TRBD2 (5 bases each). V was pared by 6 bases and J by 5 bases, with 19 bases between. Germline V gene sequence: CDR1 PRHDT, CDR2 FYEKMQ (reference sequence). The CDR3 extends over 15 amino acids. CDR3 bases: TGTGCCAGCAGTTTTATAGGGACCCAGCGGGAGACCCAGTACTTC. Translating it yields CASSFIGTQRETQYF. Using reference TRBV13 and TRBJ2-5 for the parts outside the CDR3, the full variable domain is AAGVIQSPRHLIKEKRETATLKCYPIPRHDTVYWYQQGPGQDPQFLISFYEKMQSDKGSIPDRFSAQQFSDYHSELNMSSLELGDSALYFCASSFIGTQRETQYFGPGTRLLVL.

Comments on this clonotype: A junction boundary mismatches the germline segment, possibly from a read error. The chain couples TRBV4-3 to TRBJ1-2; no clear D gene. This CDR3 comprises 14 residues. Germline loops: CDR1 LGHNA, CDR2 YSLEER. The CDR3 region is CASSQVVGNCGYTF. CDR3 sequence (DNA): TGCGCCAGCAGCCAAGTGGTCGGAAACTGTGGCTACACCTTC.

Turning to this clonotype: Sequence at one end of the junction differs from germline and may be a read error. This chain joins TRBV12-3 or TRBV12-4 and TRBJ1-1; 7 positions agree with TRBD1. The CDR3 runs to 13 residues. The CDR3 DNA follows: TGTGCCAACAGCTCGGGACAGAACACTGAAACTTTCTTT. It codes for CANSSGQNTETFF.

This clonotype was counted between two and nine times. The chain is built from TRBV12-3 or TRBV12-4 and TRBJ2-2; 10 bases align to TRBD1. There are 15 residues in the CDR3. The V gene end was trimmed by 5 bases and the J gene end by 8 bases; junction bases not matched to a gene: 8. The CDR3 region is CASSAGTGVPGELFF. Written as DNA, the CDR3 is TGTGCCAGCAGTGCCGGGACAGGGGTGCCGGGGGAGCTGTTTTTT.

This clonotype was recorded at least ten times. The V call is TRBV5-1, the J call TRBJ2-7, with D hard to call. V lost 0 bases and J 0 bases, leaving 10 bases between the germline ends. Germline CDR1 SGHRS, CDR2 YFSETQ. The CDR3 runs 15 residues. The CDR3 DNA reads TGCGCCAGCAGCTTGGTTTCCAGATTCTCCTACGAGCAGTACTTC. Protein sequence: CASSLVSRFSYEQYF.

This clonotype was detected many times. V is TRBV28 and J is TRBJ1-5; TRBD1 is a possible D gene (6 bases). The CDR3 has 19 amino acids. The V end was cut by 2 bases, the J end by 0 bases, with 20 bases between. The germline gives CDR1 MDHEN, CDR2 SYDVKM. The CDR3 DNA follows: TGTGCCAGCAGTTTAATACGCTGGGACATACCCCTTAGCAATCAGCCCCAGCATTTT. The encoded protein is CASSLIRWDIPLSNQPQHF.